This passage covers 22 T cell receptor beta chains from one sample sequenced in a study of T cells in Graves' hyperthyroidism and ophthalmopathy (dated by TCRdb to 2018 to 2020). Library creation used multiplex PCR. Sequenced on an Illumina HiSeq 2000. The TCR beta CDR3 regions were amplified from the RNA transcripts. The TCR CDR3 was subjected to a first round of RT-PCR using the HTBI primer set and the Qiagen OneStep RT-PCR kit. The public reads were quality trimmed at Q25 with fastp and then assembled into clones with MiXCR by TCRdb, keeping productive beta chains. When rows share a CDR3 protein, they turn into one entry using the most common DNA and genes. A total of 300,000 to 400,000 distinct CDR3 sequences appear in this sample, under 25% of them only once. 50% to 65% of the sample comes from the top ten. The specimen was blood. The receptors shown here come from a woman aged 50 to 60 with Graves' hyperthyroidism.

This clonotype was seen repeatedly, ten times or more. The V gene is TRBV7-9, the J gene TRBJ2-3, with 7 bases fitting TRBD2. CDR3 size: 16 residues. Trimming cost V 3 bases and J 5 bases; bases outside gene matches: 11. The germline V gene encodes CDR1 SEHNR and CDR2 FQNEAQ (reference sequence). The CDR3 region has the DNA TGTGCCAGCAGCTTGGGCGGGAGCACGGTTAGAGATACGCAGTATTTT. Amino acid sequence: CASSLGGSTVRDTQYF.

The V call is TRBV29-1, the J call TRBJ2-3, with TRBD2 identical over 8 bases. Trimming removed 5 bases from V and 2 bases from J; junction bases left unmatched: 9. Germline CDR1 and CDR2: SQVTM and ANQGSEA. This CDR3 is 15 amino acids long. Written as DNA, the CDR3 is TGCAGCGTTCCGACTAGCGCTGGTTTCACAGATACGCAGTATTTT. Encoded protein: CSVPTSAGFTDTQYF.

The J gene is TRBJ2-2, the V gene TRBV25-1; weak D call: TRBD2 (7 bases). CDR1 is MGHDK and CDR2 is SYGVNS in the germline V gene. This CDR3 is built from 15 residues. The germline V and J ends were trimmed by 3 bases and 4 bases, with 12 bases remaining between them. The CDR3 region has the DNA TGTGCCAGCAGTGAGGGGGGGGCAGGCACCGGGGAGCTGTTTTTT. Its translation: CASSEGGAGTGELFF.

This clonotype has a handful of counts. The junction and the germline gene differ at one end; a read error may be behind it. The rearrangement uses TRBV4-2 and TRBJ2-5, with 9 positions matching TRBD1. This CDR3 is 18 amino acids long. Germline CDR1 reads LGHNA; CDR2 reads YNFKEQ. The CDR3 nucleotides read TGTGCCAGCAACCAAGACCCTACAGGGGGCGGGTACCAAGAGACCCAGTACTTC. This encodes CASNQDPTGGGYQETQYF.

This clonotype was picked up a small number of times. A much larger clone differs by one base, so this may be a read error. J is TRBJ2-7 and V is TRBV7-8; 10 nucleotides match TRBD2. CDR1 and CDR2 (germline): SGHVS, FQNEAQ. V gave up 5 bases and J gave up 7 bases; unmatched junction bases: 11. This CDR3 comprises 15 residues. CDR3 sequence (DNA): TGTGCCAGCAGCGCCGGACTAGCGGTCCCGGGTGAGCAGTACTTC. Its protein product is CASSAGLAVPGEQYF.

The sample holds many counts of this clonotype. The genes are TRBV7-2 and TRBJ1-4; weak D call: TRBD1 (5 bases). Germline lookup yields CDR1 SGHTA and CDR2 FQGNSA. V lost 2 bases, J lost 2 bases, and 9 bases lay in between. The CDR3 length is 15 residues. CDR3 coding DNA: TGTGCCAGCAGCTTACAGGGACGGACTAATGAAAAACTGTTTTTT. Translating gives CASSLQGRTNEKLFF.

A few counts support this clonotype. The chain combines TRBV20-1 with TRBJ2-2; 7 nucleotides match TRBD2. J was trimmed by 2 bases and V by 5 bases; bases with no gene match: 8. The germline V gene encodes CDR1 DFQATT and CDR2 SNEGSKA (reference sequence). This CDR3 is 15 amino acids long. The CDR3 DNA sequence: TGCAGTGCTTCCCCCGGGACTATCAACACCGGGGAGCTGTTTTTT. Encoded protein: CSASPGTINTGELFF.

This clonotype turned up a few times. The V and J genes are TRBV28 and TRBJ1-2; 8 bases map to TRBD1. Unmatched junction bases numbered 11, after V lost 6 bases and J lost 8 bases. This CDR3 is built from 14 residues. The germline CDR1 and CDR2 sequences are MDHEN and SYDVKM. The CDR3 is CASRPSGQGYGYTF. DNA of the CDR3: TGTGCCAGCAGGCCCTCCGGACAGGGTTACGGCTACACCTTC.

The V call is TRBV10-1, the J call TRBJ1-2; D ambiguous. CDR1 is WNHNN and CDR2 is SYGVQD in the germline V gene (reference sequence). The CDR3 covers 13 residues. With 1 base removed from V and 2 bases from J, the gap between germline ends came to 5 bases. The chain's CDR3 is CASSEYRNYGYTF. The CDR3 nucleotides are TGCGCCAGCAGTGAGTACAGAAACTATGGCTACACCTTC.

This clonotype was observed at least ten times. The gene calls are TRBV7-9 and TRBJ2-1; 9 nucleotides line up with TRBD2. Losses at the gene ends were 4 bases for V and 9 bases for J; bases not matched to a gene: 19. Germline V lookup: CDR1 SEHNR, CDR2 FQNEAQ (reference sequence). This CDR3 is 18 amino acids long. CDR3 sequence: CASSSPLGNSGSLGEQFF. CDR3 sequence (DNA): TGTGCCAGCAGCTCTCCGCTGGGGAATAGCGGGAGTTTAGGTGAGCAGTTCTTC.

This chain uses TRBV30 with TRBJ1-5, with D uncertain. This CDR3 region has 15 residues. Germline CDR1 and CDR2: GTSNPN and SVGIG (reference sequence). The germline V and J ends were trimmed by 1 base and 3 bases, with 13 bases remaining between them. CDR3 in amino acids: CAWSDGVQLNQPQHF. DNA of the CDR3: TGTGCCTGGAGTGACGGGGTACAGCTCAATCAGCCCCAGCATTTT.

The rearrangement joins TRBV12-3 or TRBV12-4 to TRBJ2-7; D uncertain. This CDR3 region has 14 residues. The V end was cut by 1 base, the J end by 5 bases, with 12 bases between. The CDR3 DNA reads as TGTGCCAGCAGTTTAGATTTGGTAAGCCACGAGCAGTACTTC. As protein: CASSLDLVSHEQYF.

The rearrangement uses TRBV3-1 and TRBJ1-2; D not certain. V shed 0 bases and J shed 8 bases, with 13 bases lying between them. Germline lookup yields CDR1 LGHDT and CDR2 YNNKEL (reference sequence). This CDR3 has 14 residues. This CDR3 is CASSQDRASGGYTF. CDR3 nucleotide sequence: TGTGCCAGCAGCCAAGACCGGGCTTCGGGGGGCTACACCTTC.

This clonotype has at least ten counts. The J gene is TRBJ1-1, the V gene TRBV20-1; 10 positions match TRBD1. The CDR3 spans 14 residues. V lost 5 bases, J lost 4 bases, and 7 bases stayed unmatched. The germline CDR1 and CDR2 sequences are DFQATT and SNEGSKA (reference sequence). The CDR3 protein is CSARTGGVGTEAFF. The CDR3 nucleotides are TGCAGTGCTCGGACAGGGGGGGTGGGCACTGAAGCTTTCTTT.

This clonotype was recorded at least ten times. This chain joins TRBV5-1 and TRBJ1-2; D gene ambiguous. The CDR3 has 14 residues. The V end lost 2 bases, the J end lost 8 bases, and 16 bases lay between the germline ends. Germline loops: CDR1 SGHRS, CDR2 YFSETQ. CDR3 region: CASSFRDTTRGYTF. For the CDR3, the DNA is TGCGCCAGCAGCTTCCGAGACACCACAAGGGGCTACACCTTC.

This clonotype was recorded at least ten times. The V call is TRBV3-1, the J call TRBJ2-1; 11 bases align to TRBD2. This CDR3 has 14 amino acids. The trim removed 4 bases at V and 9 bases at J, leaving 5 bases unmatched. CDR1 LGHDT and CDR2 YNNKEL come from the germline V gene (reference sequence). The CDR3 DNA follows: TGTGCCAGCAGCCCAATAGCGGGGGGGACTGAGCAGTTCTTC. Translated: CASSPIAGGTEQFF.

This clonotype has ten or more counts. CDR3 in amino acids: CASSPGQVHLGGTF. The DNA of the CDR3 is TGTGCCAGCTCACCCGGACAGGTCCACCTCGGGGGCACCTTC. The chain is built from TRBV18 and TRBJ1-2; 7 bases line up with TRBD1. V lost 3 bases to trimming and J lost 13 bases; unmatched junction nucleotides: 14. Per germline, CDR1 KGHSH and CDR2 LQKENI. CDR3 size: 14 residues.

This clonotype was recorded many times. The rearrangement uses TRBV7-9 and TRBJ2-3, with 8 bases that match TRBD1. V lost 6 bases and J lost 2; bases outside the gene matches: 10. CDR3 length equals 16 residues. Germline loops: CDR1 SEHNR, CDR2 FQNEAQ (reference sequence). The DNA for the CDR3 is TGTGCCAGCAGACACACCAGGGGGCATGACACAGATACGCAGTATTTT. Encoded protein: CASRHTRGHDTDTQYF. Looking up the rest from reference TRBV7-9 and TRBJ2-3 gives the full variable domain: DTGVSQNPRHKITKRGQNVTFRCDPISEHNRLYWYRQTLGQGPEFLTYFQNEAQLEKSRLLSDRFSAERPKGSFSTLEIQRTEQGDSAMYLCASRHTRGHDTDTQYFGPGTRLTVL.

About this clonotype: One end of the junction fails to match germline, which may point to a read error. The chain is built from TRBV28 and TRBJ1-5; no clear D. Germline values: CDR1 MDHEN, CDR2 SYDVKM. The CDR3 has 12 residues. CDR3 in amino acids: CASRRSGKPRHF. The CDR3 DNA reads TGTGCCAGTCGCCGGAGCGGAAAGCCCCGGCATTTT.

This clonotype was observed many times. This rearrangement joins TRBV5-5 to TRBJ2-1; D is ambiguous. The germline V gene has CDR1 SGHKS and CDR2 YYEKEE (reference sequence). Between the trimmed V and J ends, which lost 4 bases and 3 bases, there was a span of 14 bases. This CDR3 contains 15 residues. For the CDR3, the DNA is TGTGCCAGCAGCCTCGACGGCCCAGACTACAATGAGCAGTTCTTC. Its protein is CASSLDGPDYNEQFF.

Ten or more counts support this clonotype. CDR3 DNA: TGTGCCAGCAGTGAAGCTAGCGGCCGAGGGACCCAGTACTTC. This codes for CASSEASGRGTQYF. The rearrangement joins TRBV2 to TRBJ2-5; D is possibly TRBD2 (6 bases). The CDR3 has 14 residues. Germline assignment: CDR1 SNHLY and CDR2 FYNNEI. The V end was cut by 0 bases, the J end by 7 bases, with 12 bases between. The full variable domain, completed using reference TRBV2 and TRBJ2-5, is EPEVTQTPSHQVTQMGQEVILRCVPISNHLYFYWYRQILGQKVEFLVSFYNNEISEKSEIFDDQFSVERPDGSNFTLKIRSTKLEDSAMYFCASSEASGRGTQYFGPGTRLLVL.

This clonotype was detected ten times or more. Written as DNA, the CDR3 is TGTGCCAGCAGTTTCGGGGGATATTACGATGTAGAGCAGTACTTC. Translated, it gives CASSFGGYYDVEQYF. The chain carries TRBV28 and TRBJ2-7, with a possible D match to TRBD2 (6 bases). V gave up 3 bases and J gave up 7 bases, with 19 bases separating them. This CDR3 comprises 15 residues. The V gene's germline CDR1 is MDHEN and CDR2 SYDVKM.